What follows describes a single TCR beta chain. Its target is not known. In germline, CDR1 is SGHRS, CDR2 YFSETQ. Trimming left V 0 bases short and J 9 bases short, with 16 bases between. CDR3 size: 15 residues. The data derive from a study of T cells after yellow fever vaccination. Points from the study as a whole: Reappearance after the booster was observed for most primary-vaccination clones (about 96% CD4, roughly 90% CD8). Researchers report a weaker secondary response that nonetheless peaked faster, day 5 versus 15. Overall, a small share of clonotypes was seen in both CD4 and CD8 compartments.

Template switching with 5'RACE generated the TCR cDNA and added a universal primer site and UMIs. TCRdb re-called the 5' RACE reads through MiXCR, storing one row per CDR3 protein. Altogether 350,000 or so distinct CDR3 sequences are present, 8% to 9.5% being singletons, with the ten largest covering about 16%. The sequencing used PBMCs, collected roughly 45 days after the first yellow fever vaccination. The receptor's source is a man aged 18 to 35 who received the YFV17D yellow fever vaccine. V gene TRBV5-1 combines with J gene TRBJ2-1; D is ambiguous. CDR3 protein: CASSLVAAARVEQFF. CDR3 sequence (DNA): TGCGCCAGCAGCTTGGTTGCCGCAGCCCGTGTTGAGCAGTTCTTC.